The sequence of this T cell receptor (beta chain) was determined in a study of long-term antiretroviral therapy in people with HIV. As for the study in general: Samples collected earliest predate the 2015 immediate-ART recommendation by about a decade. The study, taken as a whole, reports: HIV repertoires showed narrower CDR3 length ranges than controls. ART adherence, viral resistance and therapy changes went undocumented.

Version v3.0 of the immunoSEQ assay was performed at survey level. Profiling relied on immunoSEQ multiplex PCR, and the TCRdb table lists in-frame clones only, not all of them. The sample has about 26,000 clones; 85% are singletons. Germline V gene sequence: CDR1 MNHEY, CDR2 SMNVEV (reference sequence). The CDR3 length is 16 residues. The V end was cut by 3 bases, the J end by 0 bases, with 15 bases between. Every donor had one or more pre-ART and two or more post-ART PBMC samples. For this clone: The antigen is not known.

Sequenced here: unsorted PBMCs, sampled roughly 4.9 years after starting antiretroviral therapy. The chain recombines TRBV27 with TRBJ2-7; D is possibly TRBD1 or TRBD2 (5 bases each). The sequence came from a man aged 35 to 55 with HIV. The CDR3, as DNA: TGTGCCAGCAGTTTCGGTGGGGCGGGCCGCTCCTACGAGCAGTACTTC. It encodes CASSFGGAGRSYEQYF.